Here is one T cell receptor beta chain with its context. Its antigen remains unknown. These data are taken from a study of shared clonotypes between healthy human individuals. An assay was performed, and its level was deep. Here immunoSEQ multiplex PCR was the method, and the copy in TCRdb shows in-frame clones only, minus some. The sample lists just over 2,000,000 clones; over 85% were seen once. Overall study results and limits: An effect of sequencing depth on clonotype sharing among donors was expected.

Naive CD8 cells comprised CD45RO-negative, CCR7-positively selected cells, excluding terminally differentiated effector memory CD45RA+ cells. The sequencing input was naive CD8+ T cells sorted from blood. The sequence derives from a man between 18 and 35 years old in good health.

CDR3 coding DNA: TGTGCTAGTGGTCATCAAACAGGGGGCCAAGAGACCCAGTACTTC. Protein product: CASGHQTGGQETQYF. The genes are TRBV12-5 and TRBJ2-5; 8 bases are shared with TRBD1. Germline assignment: CDR1 LGHNT and CDR2 FRNRAP. J was trimmed by 1 base and V by 5 bases; bases with no gene match: 6. The CDR3 runs 15 residues.